The 21 T cell receptor beta chains listed next were all sequenced from one sample in a study of cytomegalovirus exposure and HLA in healthy donors. Data came from immunoSEQ multiplex PCR; TCRdb stores just in-frame clones and leaves some out. The repertoire holds about 150,000 clones, with about 86% as singletons. The specimen sequenced was PBMCs. Receptors originate from a man younger than 30 in good health and CMV-seropositive.

This clone was observed a few times. Here the CDR3 omits its conserved ending phenylalanine or tryptophan, so a read error is the likely source. Because the CDR3's place on the DNA is in doubt, the DNA is left out and the CDR3 is given as listed by TCRdb. The rearrangement links TRBV21-1 to TRBJ1-2; the DNA was not compared with TRBD1, the D call given in the table. TRBV21-1 is a listed pseudogene. The CDR3 is 10 residues long, counting both termini. CDR3 region: CASRIGTGRV.

V usage is TRBV19 and J usage is TRBJ1-5; TRBD1 matches at 8 bases. The CDR3 covers 15 residues. Germline CDR1 and CDR2: LNHDA and SQIVND (reference sequence). V lost 3 bases to trimming and J lost 12 bases; unmatched junction nucleotides: 13. In DNA, the CDR3 is TGTGCCAGTAGTATCCGGACAGGGCGGGGGACATACCAGCATTTT. This gives the protein CASSIRTGRGTYQHF.

To note about this clone: The junction and the germline gene differ at one end; a read error may be behind it. The V call is TRBV2, the J call TRBJ1-2; 8 bases map to TRBD1. Germline V gene data show CDR1 as SNHLY and CDR2 as FYNNEI. The CDR3 spans 15 residues. In nucleotides, the CDR3 is TGTGCCAGCTGTGAGCAAAAGGGGACAGGCGGAGGCTACACCTTC. Translated: CASCEQKGTGGGYTF.

The gene calls are TRBV7-2 and TRBJ1-3, with unresolved D. V lost 8 bases and J 2 bases, leaving 10 bases between the germline ends. This CDR3 spans 13 amino acids. In germline, CDR1 is SGHTA, CDR2 FQGNSA. The CDR3 sequence is CASRGETGNTIYF. As DNA, the CDR3 is TGTGCCAGCCGCGGGGAGACTGGAAACACCATATATTTT.

The chain is built from TRBV10-3 and TRBJ2-1; 8 bases are a match to TRBD1. The V segment lost 6 bases and the J segment 10 bases; nucleotides outside the gene matches: 5. Germline values: CDR1 ENHRY, CDR2 SYGVKD. This CDR3 contains 12 residues. CDR3 sequence reads: CAISQGAGEQFF. The CDR3 DNA follows: TGTGCCATCAGCCAGGGGGCGGGGGAGCAGTTCTTC.

The chain carries TRBV6-4 and TRBJ2-1; 13 bases match TRBD2. The CDR3 covers 15 residues. Germline lookup yields CDR1 MRHNA and CDR2 SNTAGT. V dropped 6 bases and J dropped 5; count of bases not matched to a gene: 4. The CDR3 region is CASSGLAGAHNEQFF. CDR3 bases: TGTGCCAGCAGCGGACTAGCGGGGGCCCACAATGAGCAGTTCTTC.

This chain joins TRBV30 and TRBJ1-5, with 11 bases aligning to TRBD1. The CDR3 length is 16 residues. The ends lost 5 bases at V and 0 bases at J; junction bases unmatched: 6. Germline CDR1 and CDR2: GTSNPN and SVGIG (reference sequence). This CDR3 is CAWSGTGGYSNQPQHF. As DNA, the CDR3 is TGTGCCTGGTCCGGGACAGGGGGTTATAGCAATCAGCCCCAGCATTTT.

J is TRBJ1-2 and V is TRBV6-5, with 9 bases aligning to TRBD1. V trimming: 5 bases; J trimming: 5 bases; junction bases outside the gene matches: 6. The CDR3 is made up of 14 amino acids. Germline assignment: CDR1 MNHEY and CDR2 SVGAGI. CDR3 DNA sequence: TGTGCCAGCAGTCCGCCGGGACAGGGATATGGCTACACCTTC. It specifies CASSPPGQGYGYTF.

V usage is TRBV5-1 and J usage is TRBJ2-7; 7 nucleotides agree with TRBD1. Trimming at V came to 0 bases and at J to 0 bases, leaving 3 bases not matched to a gene. Germline values: CDR1 SGHRS, CDR2 YFSETQ. The CDR3 extends over 15 amino acids. CDR3 residues: CASSLETGASYEQYF. Written as DNA, the CDR3 is TGCGCCAGCAGCTTGGAAACAGGGGCCTCCTACGAGCAGTACTTC.

This chain joins TRBV2 and TRBJ2-3; the match to TRBD1 covers 9 bases. This CDR3 is 16 amino acids long. CDR1 SNHLY and CDR2 FYNNEI come from the germline V gene. With V trimmed by 3 bases and J by 5 bases, 9 bases remained unmatched. CDR3 nucleotides: TGTGCCAGCAGTGACTCCGGGACAGGGAGGGTAGATACGCAGTATTTT. It encodes CASSDSGTGRVDTQYF.

The CDR3 here is CASSYSRGHTDTQYF. CDR3 sequence (DNA): TGTGCCAGCAGTTACTCGAGGGGACACACAGATACGCAGTATTTT. The rearrangement joins TRBV6-5 to TRBJ2-3; TRBD1 is a possible D gene (6 bases). V lost 0 bases and J 2 bases, leaving 9 bases between the germline ends. The CDR3 is made up of 15 amino acids. CDR1 is MNHEY, CDR2 SVGAGI, per germline.

This clone was seen a few times. The V gene is TRBV5-1, the J gene TRBJ1-6; 7 bases agree with TRBD1. Germline trimming cut 3 bases from V and 3 bases from J; bases unmatched to any gene: 9. Germline assignment: CDR1 SGHRS and CDR2 YFSETQ. This CDR3 is 17 amino acids long. The DNA for the CDR3 is TGCGCCAGCAGCTCCCAGGGACAGCAAAGCTATAATTCACCCCTCCACTTT. This encodes CASSSQGQQSYNSPLHF.

V usage is TRBV7-2 and J usage is TRBJ2-5; 10 nucleotides line up with TRBD2. J lost 5 bases, V lost 1 base, and 4 bases had no gene match. CDR3 size: 15 residues. Germline V gives CDR1 SGHTA, CDR2 FQGNSA. This CDR3 reads CASSLEGLARETQYF. The CDR3 nucleotides read TGTGCCAGCAGCTTAGAGGGACTAGCGCGGGAGACCCAGTACTTC.

This chain uses TRBV18 with TRBJ2-3; 10 bases line up with TRBD1. Per the germline V gene, CDR1 is KGHSH and CDR2 is LQKENI. V gave up 6 bases and J gave up 3 bases; unmatched junction bases: 3. This CDR3 comprises 14 residues. The chain's CDR3 is CASSRTGGTDTQYF. The CDR3 nucleotides read TGTGCCAGCTCCAGGACAGGGGGAACAGATACGCAGTATTTT.

The V gene is TRBV5-4, the J gene TRBJ2-7; 10 bases line up with TRBD1. This CDR3 is built from 12 residues. Germline CDR1 and CDR2: SGHNT and YYREEE (reference sequence). With 3 bases clipped from V and 11 bases from J, the junction kept 5 bases outside the gene matches. CDR3 DNA sequence: TGTGCCAGCAGCTCCGGGACAGGGGATGAGTACTTC. Protein product: CASSSGTGDEYF.

This chain uses TRBV5-4 with TRBJ2-4; 7 bases are shared with TRBD1. The CDR3 loop spans 15 amino acids. Germline CDR1 is SGHNT and CDR2 is YYREEE (reference sequence). V lost 2 bases, J lost 1 base, and 3 bases stayed unmatched. The DNA of the CDR3 is TGTGCCAGCAGCTTTGGCAGGGGGGCCAAAAACATTCAGTACTTC. Encoded protein: CASSFGRGAKNIQYF.

The chain links TRBV19 to TRBJ2-7; 10 bases line up with TRBD1. Trimming took 3 bases from V and 6 from J; bases not matched to a gene: 5. Germline V CDR1 and CDR2: LNHDA, SQIVND (reference sequence). The CDR3 covers 14 residues. CDR3 protein: CASSMGQGYGEQYF. As DNA, the CDR3 is TGTGCCAGTAGTATGGGACAGGGGTATGGCGAGCAGTACTTC.

The rearrangement joins TRBV6-6 to TRBJ2-3; tentative D call: TRBD2 (6 bases). The CDR3 is made up of 13 amino acids. Germline-derived CDR1 and CDR2 are MNHNY and SVGAGI (reference sequence). Deletions cut 6 bases from V and 5 bases from J, with 12 bases between. The DNA for the CDR3 is TGTGCCAGCAGCACGGGGGTAGGAGATACGCAGTATTTT. Its protein product is CASSTGVGDTQYF.

This sequence joins TRBV6-4 and TRBJ2-3; 7 bases fit TRBD1. The junction had 3 bases not matched to a gene; V was cut back by 6 bases and J by 3 bases. The CDR3 is 13 residues long. Per the germline V gene, CDR1 is MRHNA and CDR2 is SNTAGT. CDR3 sequence: CASSRQGTDTQYF. As DNA, the CDR3 is TGTGCCAGCAGCCGACAGGGTACAGATACGCAGTATTTT.

The chain recombines TRBV4-1 with TRBJ1-3; 11 bases are a match to TRBD1. The CDR3 extends over 15 amino acids. Germline CDR1 MGHRA, CDR2 YSYEKL. The V segment lost 0 bases and the J segment 9 bases; nucleotides outside the gene matches: 4. The CDR3 reads CASSQEGDRGGTIYF. The CDR3 DNA sequence: TGCGCCAGCAGCCAAGAAGGGGACAGGGGGGGCACCATATATTTT.

Notes on this clone: Mismatch with germline at one junction end may stem from a read error. The chain is built from TRBV7-2 and TRBJ2-7, with 10 bases fitting TRBD2. Germline values: CDR1 SGHTA, CDR2 FQGNSA. The CDR3 runs to 17 residues. CDR3 loop: CASSLAASGSWSSEQYF. The CDR3 bases are TGTGCCAGCAGCCTAGCGGCTAGCGGGAGTTGGAGTTCCGAGCAGTACTTC.